This T cell receptor (beta chain) was captured in a study of T cell responses to AZD1222 COVID-19 vaccine. Here immunoSEQ multiplex PCR was the method, and the copy in TCRdb shows in-frame clones only, minus some. The table records fewer than 110,000 clones, 75% to 95% of them present only once. The CDR3 runs 12 residues. Trimming took 7 bases from V and 5 from J; bases not matched to a gene: 4. Per the germline V gene, CDR1 is SNHLY and CDR2 is FYNNEI. The receptor comes from an adult in good health. The sequences come from peripheral blood, collected on day 0 of AZD1222 vaccination. The chain has TRBV2 and TRBJ2-5; the match to TRBD2 covers 7 bases. The CDR3 DNA follows: TGTGCCAGCAAGGTGGGAGGGGAGACCCAGTACTTC. It encodes CASKVGGETQYF.